A selection of T cell receptor beta chains follows, all from one sample in a study of blood T cell repertoires in COVID-19. The assay was immunoSEQ multiplex PCR, and TCRdb's table has in-frame clones only and misses some. Of some 93,000 clones detected, 70% to 90% appear once; the ten largest clones hold more than 7%. Source material: peripheral blood. The source is a man in his 60s with acute or convalescent COVID-19. The CDR3 runs from the conserved cysteine through the conserved F or W. The D gene is left open where the match is weak. Clone size is given for some rows only: seen once, a few or many times, or a class if the clone is expanded.

cdr3_nt cdr3_aa v_call d_call j_call clone_size
TGCGCCAGCAGCTTCGGGACTAGCGGATACAATGAGCAGTTCTTC CASSFGTSGYNEQFF TRBV5-1 TRBD2 TRBJ2-1 once
TGTGCCAGCAGCTCCGGGGGTTTACATGGCTACACCTTC CASSSGGLHGYTF TRBV12-3/TRBV12-4 NA TRBJ1-2 NA
TGTGCCAGTAGTATAGCGGACAGGGGGTCCCCCGCTAACTATGGCTACACCTTC CASSIADRGSPANYGYTF TRBV19 TRBD1 TRBJ1-2 NA
TGTGCCAGCAGCCAGGGGGACTATGGCTACACCTTC CASSQGDYGYTF TRBV5-4 TRBD1 TRBJ1-2 NA
TGTGCCAGTAGTAGCGGGACAGGGTTGACCGGGGCCAACGTCCTGACTTTC CASSSGTGLTGANVLTF TRBV19 TRBD1 TRBJ2-6 NA
TGCGCCAGCCGGACAGGTTTACACACTGAAGCTTTCTTT CASRTGLHTEAFF TRBV5-1 TRBD1 TRBJ1-1 NA
TGCGCCAGCAGCTTACGGACAGCGGATAATTCACCCCTCCACTTT CASSLRTADNSPLHF TRBV5-1 NA TRBJ1-6 NA
TGCGCCAGCAGTGTCACAGGGGCCTATGGCTACACCTTC CASSVTGAYGYTF TRBV10-2 TRBD1 TRBJ1-2 NA
TGTGCCAGCAGCTTAGGTGCGACAGGGGGTGGCTACACCTTC CASSLGATGGGYTF TRBV7-8 TRBD1 TRBJ1-2 few
TGCGCCAGCAGGCCCGACAGGGGCAATCAGCCCCAGCATTTT CASRPDRGNQPQHF TRBV5-1 TRBD1 TRBJ1-5 NA
TGTGCCAGCAGCTTTAGACTGGGGGGGAGGGGTGAGCAGTTCTTC CASSFRLGGRGEQFF TRBV14 TRBD2 TRBJ2-1 NA
TGTGCCAGCAGTTACTCGACAGTAGGCTGGGATGGCTACACCTTC CASSYSTVGWDGYTF TRBV6-2/TRBV6-3 NA TRBJ1-2 NA
TGTGCCAGCAGCTTGAAGGCGGGAATAAGTAATTCACCCCTCCACTTT CASSLKAGISNSPLHF TRBV5-5 NA TRBJ1-6 few
TGTGCCAGCAGTCCGCTTAGCAATTCACCCCTCCACTTT CASSPLSNSPLHF TRBV6-6 NA TRBJ1-6 few
TGTGCCAGCAATATACTAGCGGAAAGCTCCTACAATGAGCAGTTCTTC CASNILAESSYNEQFF TRBV27 TRBD2 TRBJ2-1 NA
TGTGCCAGCAGTCGAGGCGGGCCCCTCCACTTT CASSRGGPLHF TRBV12-3/TRBV12-4 NA TRBJ1-6 NA
TGTGCCAGCAGTTTCGCAGGAGGCTACACCTTC CASSFAGGYTF TRBV6-2/TRBV6-3 NA TRBJ1-2 NA
TGTGCCAGCAGCTTAGAGGCTAGCGGGGTTTACAATGAGCAGTTCTTC CASSLEASGVYNEQFF TRBV7-9 TRBD2 TRBJ2-1 NA
TGTGCCAGCAGCCAGGAACGAGCGGGATCGACAGATACGCAGTATTTT CASSQERAGSTDTQYF TRBV4-2 TRBD2 TRBJ2-3 once
TGTGCTAGTGGGGATACAGGGACCACTGAAGCTTTCTTT CASGDTGTTEAFF TRBV12-5 NA TRBJ1-1 NA
TGTGCCAGCAGCTTGGTGGAGGGTTTTTTTTCAGGCTATGGCTACACCTTC CASSLVEGFFSGYGYTF TRBV5-6 NA TRBJ1-2 NA
TGTGCCAGCAGCCGCGAGGGTCTGAATTCACCCCTCCACTTT CASSREGLNSPLHF TRBV11-2 NA TRBJ1-6 NA
TGTGCCAGCAGCTGGGACAGGAGAAAGGCTGGCTACACCTTC CASSWDRRKAGYTF TRBV5-6 TRBD1 TRBJ1-2 NA
TGTGCCAGCAGCCAAGATGAGGCTAGCGGGATAGCCAAAAACATTCAGTACTTC CASSQDEASGIAKNIQYF TRBV3-1/TRBV3-2 TRBD2 TRBJ2-4 NA
TGTGCCAGCAGTCCCTCGACAGGGTCGAACACTGAAGCTTTCTTT CASSPSTGSNTEAFF TRBV6-4 TRBD1 TRBJ1-1 NA
TGTGCCAGCAGCTCCCTCCTGATGGCGGGGGGGCCCAAGACCCAGTACTTC CASSSLLMAGGPKTQYF TRBV7-2 TRBD2 TRBJ2-5 NA
TGCGCCAGCAGCCGTATTGGGGTGGAGGGTAAAGCTTTCTTT CASSRIGVEGKAFF TRBV4-1 NA TRBJ1-1 NA
TGTGCCAGCAGCTTGGACATCTCCTACGAGCAGTACTTC CASSLDISYEQYF TRBV9 NA TRBJ2-7 NA